This T cell receptor (beta chain) was captured by sequencing in a study of control samples from healthy donors and cancer patients. Data came from immunoSEQ multiplex PCR; TCRdb stores just in-frame clones and leaves some out. This sample yields about 410,000 clones, of which around 90% are seen a single time; 5.5% to 8% belongs to the top ten. Germline V CDR1 and CDR2: MNHEY, SVGAGI. The CDR3 is made up of 14 amino acids. The ends were cut back, 8 bases at V and 5 bases at J, with 18 bases in the middle. The chain links TRBV6-5 to TRBJ2-5; D might be TRBD2 (6 bases). Sequences were obtained from PBMCs. This TCR came from a man aged 40-50 years with head and neck cancer. The CDR3 spells CASGGVLSRETQYF. The CDR3 coding sequence is TGTGCCAGCGGCGGGGTTTTATCTAGGGAGACCCAGTACTTC.